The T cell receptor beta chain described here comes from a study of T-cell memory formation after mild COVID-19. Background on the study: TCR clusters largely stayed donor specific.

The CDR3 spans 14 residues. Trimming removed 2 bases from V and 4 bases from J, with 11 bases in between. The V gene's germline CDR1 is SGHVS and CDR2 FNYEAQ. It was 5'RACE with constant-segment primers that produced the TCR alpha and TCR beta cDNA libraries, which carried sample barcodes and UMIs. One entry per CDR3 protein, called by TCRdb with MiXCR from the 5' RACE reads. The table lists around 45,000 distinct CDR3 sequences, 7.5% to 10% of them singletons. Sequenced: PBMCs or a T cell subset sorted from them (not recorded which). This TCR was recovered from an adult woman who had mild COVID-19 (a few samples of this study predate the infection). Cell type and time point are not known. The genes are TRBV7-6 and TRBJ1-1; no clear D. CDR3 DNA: TGTGCCAGCAGCTTAAGGGTGGCGGGCACTGAAGCTTTCTTT. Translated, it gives CASSLRVAGTEAFF.